These T cell receptor beta chains were read from a single sample in a study of cytomegalovirus exposure and HLA in healthy donors. Assay: immunoSEQ multiplex PCR; the TCRdb copy retains only in-frame clones and omits some. The table for this sample gives 40,000 or so clones. Sequencing was carried out using PBMCs. The receptor set was obtained from a man aged 25 to 45 in good health and CMV-seronegative. CDR3s include the opening cysteine and the closing phenylalanine or tryptophan. Each record gives: V gene, J gene, CDR3 protein.

v_call: TRBV20-1; j_call: TRBJ1-1; cdr3_aa: CSALTGAEAFF
v_call: TRBV6-6; j_call: TRBJ2-3; cdr3_aa: CASKREASTDTQYF
v_call: TRBV25-1; j_call: TRBJ1-1; cdr3_aa: CASSPLGLNTEAFF
v_call: TRBV6-1; j_call: TRBJ1-5; cdr3_aa: CASSALAGGSNQPQHF
v_call: TRBV19; j_call: TRBJ2-5; cdr3_aa: CASSTQIWRRTSKETQYF
v_call: TRBV30; j_call: TRBJ1-2; cdr3_aa: CAWSLERVDGYTF
v_call: TRBV4-2; j_call: TRBJ2-1; cdr3_aa: CASSQDLAGGYNEQFF
v_call: TRBV14; j_call: TRBJ2-2; cdr3_aa: CASSRDTSTGELFF
v_call: TRBV11-2; j_call: TRBJ1-6; cdr3_aa: CASSLGAGLSSYNSPLHF
v_call: TRBV5-6; j_call: TRBJ1-5; cdr3_aa: CASSSGEARQPQHF
v_call: TRBV4-3; j_call: TRBJ2-7; cdr3_aa: CASSQDWTSGRTRQYF
v_call: TRBV15; j_call: TRBJ2-5; cdr3_aa: CATSQDSQETQYF
v_call: TRBV6-5; j_call: TRBJ2-7; cdr3_aa: CASSYYPDTSYEQYF
v_call: TRBV7-2; j_call: TRBJ2-7; cdr3_aa: CASSTQGAGEQYF